This TCR beta chain was recorded in a study of beta chain features in type 1 diabetes. Whole-study context: Patients looked much like healthy donors when it came to age, gender and cell yields.

Only a few counts were recorded for this clone. Its antigen is not identified. Looked up from germline, CDR1 is MDHEN and CDR2 is SYDVKM. CDR3 length: 16 amino acids. Trimming cost V 1 base and J 4 bases; bases outside gene matches: 9. Around 120 mL of blood, on average, came from one heparinised draw per donor. Investigators reverse transcribed all isolated RNA, so they sequenced expressed TCRB transcripts. Around 4 million reads per sample were averaged for naive, central memory and regulatory samples. Profiled with immunoSEQ multiplex PCR; TCRdb holds only in-frame clones, not every one. The table records around 430,000 clones, about 32% of them present only once. Study-wide findings and caveats: Patients' naive, central memory and Treg TCRB repertoires seemed closer to one another than those of healthy donors.

The source material was naive CD4+ T cells from blood. The source is a man aged 18 to 30 in good health. This chain links TRBV28 with TRBJ1-1, with 7 bases lining up with TRBD1. Written as DNA, the CDR3 is TGTGCCAGCAGTTTATCTTGGACAGGAGGTAGCACTGAAGCTTTCTTT. Translation: CASSLSWTGGSTEAFF.